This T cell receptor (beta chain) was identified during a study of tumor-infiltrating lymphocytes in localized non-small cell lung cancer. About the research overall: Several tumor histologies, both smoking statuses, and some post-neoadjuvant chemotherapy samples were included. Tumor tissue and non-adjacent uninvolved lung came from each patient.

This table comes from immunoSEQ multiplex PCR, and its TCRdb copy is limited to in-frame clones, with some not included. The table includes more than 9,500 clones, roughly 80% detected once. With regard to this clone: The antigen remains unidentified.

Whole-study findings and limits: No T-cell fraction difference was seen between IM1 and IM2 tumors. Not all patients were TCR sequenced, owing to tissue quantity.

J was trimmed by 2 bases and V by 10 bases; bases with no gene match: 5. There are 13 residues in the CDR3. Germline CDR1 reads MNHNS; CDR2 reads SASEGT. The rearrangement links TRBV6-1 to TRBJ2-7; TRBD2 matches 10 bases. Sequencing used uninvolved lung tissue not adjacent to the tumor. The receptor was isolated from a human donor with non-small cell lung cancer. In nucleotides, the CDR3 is TGTGCCATCCTAGCGGGGGAGACCTACGAGCAGTACTTC. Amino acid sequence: CAILAGETYEQYF.